These 6 T cell receptor beta chains originate from one sample sequenced in a study of CD8 T cells in ankylosing spondylitis. MiXCR, applied by TCRdb to the 5' RACE reads, yields one record per CDR3 protein. The table includes 36,000 or so distinct CDR3 sequences, 6% detected once. Sequencing used blood, either unsorted or a sorted T cell fraction (not recorded which). These receptors originate from a male donor with ankylosing spondylitis or in good health (not recorded which).

Ten or more counts support this clonotype. The gene calls are TRBV10-3 and TRBJ2-3; no reliable D call. The CDR3 runs to 14 residues. Germline V gene sequence: CDR1 ENHRY, CDR2 SYGVKD. The ends were cut back, 5 bases at V and 1 base at J, with 10 bases in the middle. The CDR3 reads CAISPQAGTDTQYF. The CDR3, as DNA: TGTGCCATCAGTCCCCAGGCGGGCACAGATACGCAGTATTTT.

This clonotype was seen at least ten times. V gene TRBV28 combines with J gene TRBJ2-7, with D possibly called TRBD1 or TRBD2 (5 bases each). Trimming cost V 5 bases and J 0 bases, with 17 bases left between them. There are 16 residues in the CDR3. CDR1 MDHEN and CDR2 SYDVKM come from the germline V gene. The CDR3 sequence: CASSAHHGGSSYEQYF. The CDR3, as DNA: TGTGCCAGCAGTGCTCATCATGGGGGATCCTCCTACGAGCAGTACTTC.

The table lists this clonotype with many counts. V is TRBV29-1 and J is TRBJ2-1; possible D gene TRBD1, 6 bases. V was cut by 4 bases and J by 9 bases, with 13 bases left in between. This CDR3 is built from 12 residues. Germline CDR1 and CDR2: SQVTM and ANQGSEA. The CDR3 DNA follows: TGCAGCGTTGCCACAGGGAATAGTGAGCAGTTCTTC. As protein: CSVATGNSEQFF.

This clonotype has at least ten counts. The chain has TRBV7-9 and TRBJ1-2; TRBD1 is a possible D gene (6 bases). The germline gives CDR1 SEHNR, CDR2 FQNEAQ (reference sequence). Trimming took 2 bases from V and 5 from J, leaving 9 bases between them. This CDR3 region has 13 residues. CDR3 bases: TGTGCCAGCAGCTTAACAGGGCAATATGGCTACACCTTC. Protein sequence: CASSLTGQYGYTF.

This clonotype came up many times. This sequence joins TRBV2 and TRBJ2-7, with D possibly matching TRBD2 (6 bases). The CDR3 has 13 amino acids. V lost 9 bases, J lost 7 bases, and 19 bases lay in between. In germline, CDR1 is SNHLY, CDR2 FYNNEI. Written as DNA, the CDR3 is TGTGCCAGTCGGGGAGGCGGGGCGAGGGAGCAGTACTTC. Protein sequence: CASRGGGAREQYF. The full variable domain, with the rest looked up from reference TRBV2 and TRBJ2-7, is EPEVTQTPSHQVTQMGQEVILRCVPISNHLYFYWYRQILGQKVEFLVSFYNNEISEKSEIFDDQFSVERPDGSNFTLKIRSTKLEDSAMYFCASRGGGAREQYFGPGTRLTVT.

This clonotype came up many times. The chain employs TRBV6-5 and TRBJ2-1; tentative D call: TRBD2 (6 bases). CDR3 size: 11 residues. Trimming left V 7 bases short and J 6 bases short, with 7 bases between. Germline CDR1 and CDR2: MNHEY and SVGAGI. CDR3 sequence: CASMRGNEQFF. CDR3 sequence (DNA): TGTGCCAGCATGCGGGGCAATGAGCAGTTCTTC.